Following are 30 T cell receptor beta chains from one sample sequenced in a study of post-analysis software for immune sequencing data. Study results and limitations: About 5 TRBV segments appeared more often in patients than in controls, and TRBV5-6, TRBV5-1 and TRBV20-1 were among these.

No antigen has been identified for these receptors. Libraries were made from TCR beta cDNA, and they carried unique molecular identifiers. TCRdb reprocessed the PCR reads with MiXCR, giving one entry per CDR3 protein. This table holds some 450,000 distinct CDR3 sequences, around 40% found once. What was sequenced was blood. The receptors shown here come from a girl under 18 with multiple sclerosis.

The chain employs TRBV6-5 and TRBJ1-6, with D perhaps matching TRBD1 (5 bases). Germline V lookup: CDR1 MNHEY, CDR2 SVGAGI. V was cut by 0 bases and J by 9 bases, with 21 bases left in between. The CDR3 contains 18 residues. The CDR3 loop is CASSYSQGGRIFSSPLHF. CDR3 bases: TGTGCCAGCAGTTACTCGCAGGGAGGACGAATTTTCTCTTCACCCCTCCACTTT.

V and J are TRBV5-4 and TRBJ2-3, with 14 nucleotides matching TRBD2. The germline CDR1 and CDR2 sequences are SGHNT and YYREEE (reference sequence). V gave up 4 bases and J gave up 2 bases; unmatched junction bases: 12. The CDR3 covers 19 residues. The CDR3 sequence is CASSGGTSGSRFVTDTQYF. The CDR3 DNA reads as TGTGCCAGCAGCGGAGGGACTAGCGGGAGTAGATTCGTCACAGATACGCAGTATTTT.

The chain combines TRBV5-1 with TRBJ2-3; the D gene is possibly TRBD1 (6 bases). The length of the CDR3 is 14 residues. V was trimmed by 0 bases and J by 5 bases, leaving 10 bases between them. The germline V gene encodes CDR1 SGHRS and CDR2 YFSETQ. As DNA, the CDR3 is TGCGCCAGCAGCTTGGATCCAGGGGAAGATACGCAGTATTTT. Its translation is CASSLDPGEDTQYF.

In this sample, this clonotype turned up a few times. The chain joins TRBV11-3 to TRBJ2-5; D assignment may be TRBD1 or TRBD2 (5 bases each). Germline CDR1 reads SGHNT; CDR2 reads YENEEA. V was pared by 2 bases and J by 5 bases, with 15 bases between. This CDR3 has 15 amino acids. The CDR3 loop is CASSLFYGARETQYF. The CDR3 DNA reads as TGTGCCAGCAGCTTATTTTACGGGGCCAGGGAGACCCAGTACTTC.

This chain uses TRBV4-1 with TRBJ1-4, with D perhaps TRBD1 (6 bases). Germline values: CDR1 MGHRA, CDR2 YSYEKL. V was shortened by 4 bases and J by 6 bases, with 15 bases between the two germline ends. This CDR3 has 15 amino acids. DNA for the CDR3: TGCGCCAGCAGCCGTTCTGGGGGCACCTATGAAAAACTGTTTTTT. Protein: CASSRSGGTYEKLFF.

The CDR3 DNA follows: TGCGCCAGCAGCTTCGAACAGTCGAACACCGGGGAGCTGTTTTTT. Translation: CASSFEQSNTGELFF. V and J are TRBV5-1 and TRBJ2-2; no clear D. The germline V gene encodes CDR1 SGHRS and CDR2 YFSETQ. This CDR3 is 15 amino acids long. Trimming pared 2 bases from V and 0 bases from J, leaving 8 bases between.

This chain connects TRBV6-1 to TRBJ2-1; TRBD2 is a possible D gene (6 bases). CDR3 length equals 16 residues. The germline V gene encodes CDR1 MNHNS and CDR2 SASEGT. Trimming cost V 3 bases and J 3 bases, with 15 bases left between them. The CDR3 sequence: CASSDPAGPLYNEQFF. DNA for the CDR3: TGTGCCAGCAGTGATCCCGCGGGACCGCTCTACAATGAGCAGTTCTTC.

The chain employs TRBV5-1 and TRBJ2-7; TRBD2 agrees at 7 bases. The J segment lost 7 bases and the V segment lost 2 bases, leaving 12 bases of the junction unmatched. The CDR3 loop spans 15 amino acids. CDR1 is SGHRS and CDR2 is YFSETQ in the germline V gene. The CDR3 coding sequence is TGCGCCAGCAGCTTTATTGGCGGGAGATACAATGAGCAGTACTTC. Its translation is CASSFIGGRYNEQYF.

The gene calls are TRBV27 and TRBJ2-1, with D tentatively TRBD1 (6 bases). This CDR3 is built from 17 residues. Germline lookup yields CDR1 MNHEY and CDR2 SMNVEV (reference sequence). Trimming removed 0 bases at V and 2 bases at J, with 14 bases between. CDR3 loop: CASSLSLTGLTYNEQFF. The CDR3 nucleotides read TGTGCCAGCAGTTTATCGTTGACAGGTCTAACCTACAATGAGCAGTTCTTC.

This clonotype was observed a handful of times. The chain has TRBV11-2 and TRBJ2-1; 10 bases are a match to TRBD1. This CDR3 comprises 17 residues. Losses at the gene ends were 6 bases for V and 6 bases for J; bases not matched to a gene: 14. Germline V lookup: CDR1 SGHAT, CDR2 FQNNGV. CDR3 loop: CASSTNPGTGAGNEQFF. CDR3 in DNA: TGTGCCAGCAGTACTAATCCCGGGACAGGGGCCGGCAATGAGCAGTTCTTC.

This clonotype was found many times. This chain joins TRBV6-2 or TRBV6-3 and TRBJ2-5; D possibly corresponds to TRBD2 (5 bases). This CDR3 spans 14 amino acids. Germline CDR1 is MNHEY and CDR2 is SVGEGT. The V end was cut by 5 bases, the J end by 1 base, with 11 bases between. This CDR3 is CASSEDFTQETQYF. The CDR3 DNA is TGTGCCAGCAGTGAGGACTTTACCCAAGAGACCCAGTACTTC.

J is TRBJ2-1 and V is TRBV7-9, with 10 bases matching TRBD2. V lost 5 bases and J lost 5; bases outside the gene matches: 18. This CDR3 comprises 19 residues. Germline lookup yields CDR1 SEHNR and CDR2 FQNEAQ (reference sequence). CDR3 bases: TGTGCCAGCAGCCAACAGTTCCCGGGACTAGCGAGGGGTAACAATGAGCAGTTCTTC. Translation: CASSQQFPGLARGNNEQFF.

This rearrangement joins TRBV5-8 to TRBJ1-5; 9 nucleotides agree with TRBD1. V shed 0 bases, J shed 7 bases, and the junction held 5 bases outside the gene matches. Per the germline V gene, CDR1 is SGHTS and CDR2 is YDEGEE. The CDR3 extends over 15 amino acids. The CDR3 DNA is TGTGCCAGCAGCTTGGCTGGTGGGACAGGGCAGCCCCAGCATTTT. Translating it yields CASSLAGGTGQPQHF.

This clonotype has only a few counts. This sequence joins TRBV5-1 and TRBJ2-7; 10 bases map to TRBD1. The V gene end was trimmed by 0 bases and the J gene end by 3 bases; junction bases not matched to a gene: 3. The CDR3 covers 15 residues. In germline, CDR1 is SGHRS, CDR2 YFSETQ. The CDR3 nucleotides are TGCGCCAGCAGCTTGGTCGGGACAGGGGACTACGAGCAGTACTTC. Its translation: CASSLVGTGDYEQYF.

Notes on this clonotype: One junction end does not reproduce the germline sequence, and a read error may be involved. The J gene is TRBJ2-1, the V gene TRBV5-1, with 7 bases matching TRBD2. The CDR3 has 16 amino acids. Germline CDR1 and CDR2: SGHRS and YFSETQ. Written as DNA, the CDR3 is TGCGCCAGCAGCTTAATCGGAAGCGGGAACCGCAATGGGCAGTTCTTC. Translation gives CASSLIGSGNRNGQFF.

With respect to this clonotype: Sequence at one end of the junction differs from germline and may be a read error. This rearrangement joins TRBV5-1 to TRBJ1-2; weak D call: TRBD1 (6 bases). CDR3 size: 14 residues. From germline, CDR1 is SGHRS and CDR2 YFSETQ. Here the CDR3 reads CVSSFEQGDNGYTF. As DNA, the CDR3 is TGCGTCAGCAGCTTCGAACAGGGTGACAATGGCTACACCTTC.

This clonotype occurred a few times. Sequence at one end of the junction differs from germline and may be a read error. The J gene is TRBJ2-7, the V gene TRBV4-2; D might be TRBD1 or TRBD2, each matching 5 bases. CDR3 size: 14 residues. Germline CDR1 reads LGHNA; CDR2 reads YNFKEQ. The CDR3 DNA sequence: TGTGTCAGCAGCCCGGGACCTCCTGGCTACGAGCAGTACTTC. Translation gives CVSSPGPPGYEQYF.

The chain recombines TRBV5-1 with TRBJ2-5; D is possibly TRBD1 (5 bases). The closer fit of TRBJ2-7 to the DNA end suggests the J call may be wrong. Germline values: CDR1 SGHRS, CDR2 YFSETQ. This CDR3 spans 15 amino acids. CDR3 sequence (DNA): TGCGCCAGCAGCTTCCAGCCAGGGTACAACGACGAGCAGTACTTC. Its translation is CASSFQPGYNDEQYF.

The J gene is TRBJ2-7, the V gene TRBV5-1; TRBD1 matches at 11 bases. The V and J ends lost 3 bases and 6 bases, in that order; junction bases with no gene match: 11. The germline gives CDR1 SGHRS, CDR2 YFSETQ. CDR3 length: 16 amino acids. This chain's CDR3 is CASSSASDRGRFEQYF. DNA for the CDR3: TGCGCCAGCAGCTCCGCTTCGGACAGGGGGCGCTTCGAGCAGTACTTC.

V is TRBV27 and J is TRBJ2-7; D may be TRBD2 (6 bases). The CDR3 runs to 14 residues. The germline V gene encodes CDR1 MNHEY and CDR2 SMNVEV (reference sequence). Trimming left V 5 bases short and J 2 bases short, with 13 bases between. The CDR3: CASSSGPLPYEQYF. The CDR3 coding sequence is TGTGCCAGCAGTAGCGGGCCTTTACCCTACGAGCAGTACTTC.

On this clonotype itself: A junction end diverges from the germline sequence, so it may reflect a read error. The rearrangement uses TRBV24-1 and TRBJ1-5; the match to TRBD1 covers 8 bases. The CDR3 is made up of 16 amino acids. CDR1 and CDR2 (germline): KGHDR, SFDVKD. CDR3 loop: CATSDPTGDSNQPRHF. The CDR3 nucleotides read TGTGCCACCAGTGATCCGACAGGGGACAGCAATCAGCCCCGGCATTTT.

This clonotype was seen a few times. The gene calls are TRBV6-5 and TRBJ1-4, with no clear D. This CDR3 spans 15 amino acids. V dropped 5 bases and J dropped 6 bases, with 16 bases sitting between them. Looked up from germline, CDR1 is MNHEY and CDR2 is SVGAGI. The CDR3 region is CASSLEGPVDEKLFF. In nucleotides, the CDR3 is TGTGCCAGCAGTCTAGAAGGGCCCGTGGATGAAAAACTGTTTTTT.

V usage is TRBV4-1 and J usage is TRBJ2-5; a weak D match, TRBD1 (5 bases). V lost 0 bases and J 1 base, leaving 12 bases between the germline ends. The CDR3 is 16 amino acids. CDR1 MGHRA and CDR2 YSYEKL come from the germline V gene. CDR3 in DNA: TGCGCCAGCAGCCAAGATCAGGGTTCGGGCCAAGAGACCCAGTACTTC. This codes for CASSQDQGSGQETQYF.

V usage is TRBV27 and J usage is TRBJ2-3, with 7 nucleotides matching TRBD2. The J segment lost 5 bases and the V segment lost 7 bases, leaving 6 bases of the junction unmatched. This CDR3 spans 13 amino acids. Germline V CDR1 and CDR2: MNHEY, SMNVEV (reference sequence). This CDR3 is CASNPGGGDTQYF. The CDR3 DNA reads as TGTGCCAGCAACCCGGGGGGAGGAGATACGCAGTATTTT.

The genes are TRBV28 and TRBJ2-5; D is perhaps TRBD2 (6 bases). This CDR3 is 20 amino acids long. Germline V CDR1 and CDR2: MDHEN, SYDVKM. V was pared by 0 bases and J by 0 bases, with 23 bases between. The CDR3 DNA reads as TGTGCCAGCAGTTTATGGTTTAGCCGTCGGGACGGAGGGTACCAAGAGACCCAGTACTTC. Amino acids: CASSLWFSRRDGGYQETQYF. The variable domain in full, with the rest retrieved from reference TRBV28 and TRBJ2-5, is DVKVTQSSRYLVKRTGEKVFLECVQDMDHENMFWYRQDPGLGLRLIYFSYDVKMKEKGDIPEGYSVSREKKERFSLILESASTNQTSMYLCASSLWFSRRDGGYQETQYFGPGTRLLVL.

The rearrangement joins TRBV4-3 to TRBJ2-1; tentatively, D is TRBD2 (5 bases). CDR1 is LGHNA, CDR2 YSLEER, per germline. The V gene lost 3 bases and the J gene lost 7 bases, with 7 bases spanning the gap. The CDR3 is made up of 12 amino acids. The CDR3 coding sequence is TGCGCCAGCAGCCACACTAGGAATGAGCAGTTCTTC. Its protein product is CASSHTRNEQFF.

The CDR3: CASSRTSGYYEQYF. The CDR3 DNA follows: TGTGCCAGCAGCCGGACTAGCGGGTACTACGAGCAGTACTTC. The chain uses TRBV7-9 and TRBJ2-7; TRBD2 aligns across 11 bases. CDR3 length: 14 residues. Germline V gives CDR1 SEHNR, CDR2 FQNEAQ (reference sequence). V shed 5 bases and J 3 bases; nucleotides not matched to a gene: 3.

This clonotype was detected many times. V and J are TRBV20-1 and TRBJ2-1; D not resolved. The ends were cut back, 0 bases at V and 10 bases at J, with 7 bases in the middle. CDR1 DFQATT and CDR2 SNEGSKA come from the germline V gene (reference sequence). The CDR3 consists of 11 residues. The CDR3 here is CSARDHPEQFF. In DNA, the CDR3 is TGCAGTGCTAGAGATCACCCCGAGCAGTTCTTC.

The gene calls are TRBV20-1 and TRBJ2-1; no reliable D call. From germline, CDR1 is DFQATT and CDR2 SNEGSKA (reference sequence). The CDR3 extends over 12 amino acids. Trimming took 6 bases from V and 8 from J, leaving 14 bases between them. The CDR3 loop reads CSAPREGDEQFF. The CDR3 DNA sequence: TGCAGTGCCCCGAGAGAAGGAGATGAGCAGTTCTTC.

In its sample, this clonotype was seen a few times. This rearrangement joins TRBV29-1 to TRBJ2-7; perhaps TRBD1 as D (6 bases). Germline CDR1 is SQVTM and CDR2 is ANQGSEA. V gave up 1 base and J gave up 7 bases, with 11 bases separating them. This CDR3 contains 12 residues. In DNA form, the CDR3 reads TGCAGCGTTGAAGGCAGGGGTCGGGAGCAGTACTTC. Translation: CSVEGRGREQYF.